This T cell receptor beta chain was captured in a study of a mutant IDH1 vaccine in newly diagnosed glioma. Turning to the study itself: In weeks 1, 3, 5, 7, 11, 15, 19 and 23, patients were immunized, eight times in all.

Per germline, CDR1 SEHNR and CDR2 FQNEAQ (reference sequence). Trimming shortened V by 5 bases and J by 0 bases, and 6 bases separated the two germline ends. This CDR3 has 13 amino acids. Worth noting for this clone: Its antigen is unidentified.

Specified time point: week 23, last vaccination. In every dose of vaccine, 300 ug of mutant IDH1 20-mer peptide was given alongside topical imiquimod. Sequencing was performed with immunoSEQ multiplex PCR; in TCRdb, only in-frame clones are kept and a portion is missing. The table lists around 60,000 clones, 70% to 90% of them singletons, with approximately 3.7% in the top ten. The TCR was taken from a man aged 30 to 39 with glioma. V is TRBV7-9 and J is TRBJ2-3, with D uncertain. The source was PBMCs, collected from a glioma patient whose treatment included an IDH1 peptide vaccine. The CDR3 region has the DNA TGTGCCAGCAGCCCCATGAGCACAGATACGCAGTATTTT. Its protein is CASSPMSTDTQYF.